This T cell receptor beta chain came from a study of blood T cell repertoires in COVID-19. On the study more broadly: Acute and convalescent COVID-19 specimens originated in the United States, Italy and Spain. Sample material is recorded as cDNA or gDNA derived from T cells, B-cell-depleted T cells, or PBMCs.

In the authors' methods: Amplification of reference gene primers was used by the study to estimate nucleated cell counts. Only in-frame clones appear in the TCRdb table, and some are missing; sequencing was by immunoSEQ multiplex PCR. D and trimming were read from the DNA, whereas the V and J calls and clone size are those reported in that table. The table lists about 380,000 clones, over 65% of them singletons. This CDR3 spans 11 amino acids. Between the trimmed V and J ends, which lost 2 bases and 7 bases, there was a span of 4 bases. The germline gives CDR1 SGHRS, CDR2 YFSETQ. To note about this clone: This sample also contains other DNA sequences that code for the same CDR3.

This TCR derives from a human donor with acute or convalescent COVID-19. The donor label of this sample is uncertain. Sequenced input: peripheral blood. This chain connects TRBV5-1 to TRBJ2-1; D is undetermined. The CDR3 spells CASSFQNEQFF. The CDR3 nucleotides are TGCGCCAGCAGCTTCCAAAATGAGCAGTTCTTC.